These 9 T cell receptor beta chains originate from one sample sequenced in a study of blood T cell repertoires in COVID-19. Clones were read by immunoSEQ multiplex PCR, and TCRdb kept only the in-frame ones, dropping some. The table shows 50,000 to 70,000 clones, with roughly 76% occurring only once. Sequenced input: peripheral blood. These TCRs come from a man aged 45-65 years with active or convalescent COVID-19.

The J gene is TRBJ1-6, the V gene TRBV6-5; unclear D gene. From germline, CDR1 is MNHEY and CDR2 SVGAGI. The CDR3 loop spans 15 amino acids. The germline V and J ends were trimmed by 5 bases and 10 bases, with 18 bases remaining between them. CDR3 nucleotide sequence: TGTGCCAGCAGTACCACCGGGGATCGAGGGTCACCCCTCCACTTT. Protein sequence: CASSTTGDRGSPLHF.

The chain uses TRBV7-3 and TRBJ2-1, with 15 nucleotides matching TRBD2. V was pared by 5 bases and J by 8 bases, with 10 bases of the junction left unmatched. The CDR3 length is 17 residues. From germline, CDR1 is SGHTA and CDR2 FQGTGA. The CDR3 reads CASSPQGTSGGLDEQFF. CDR3 coding DNA: TGTGCCAGCAGCCCGCAGGGGACTAGCGGGGGGCTCGATGAGCAGTTCTTC.

V and J are TRBV7-2 and TRBJ2-5, with TRBD1 matching over 8 bases. V shed 7 bases and J 6 bases; nucleotides not matched to a gene: 10. The CDR3 length is 14 residues. Germline CDR1 and CDR2: SGHTA and FQGNSA. The CDR3 nucleotides read TGTGCCAGCAATACCCCAGGGGGCATCAAGACCCAGTACTTC. Protein product: CASNTPGGIKTQYF.

The rearrangement links TRBV13 to TRBJ2-7; D is perhaps TRBD1 (5 bases). This CDR3 is built from 14 residues. V lost 2 bases, J lost 3 bases, and 11 bases lay in between. Germline V gives CDR1 PRHDT, CDR2 FYEKMQ (reference sequence). CDR3 coding DNA: TGTGCCAGCAGCTTATATCGCAGGGACTACGAGCAGTACTTC. Translation: CASSLYRRDYEQYF.

This clone has just a few counts. The chain links TRBV2 to TRBJ2-1, with D maybe TRBD1 (5 bases). Trimming left V 3 bases short and J 3 bases short, with 9 bases between. Germline loops: CDR1 SNHLY, CDR2 FYNNEI. The CDR3 runs 14 residues. DNA of the CDR3: TGTGCCAGCAGTGAGTCGACAGACTACAATGAGCAGTTCTTC. Encoded protein: CASSESTDYNEQFF.

The chain links TRBV19 to TRBJ1-1, with D possibly being TRBD1 (6 bases). CDR1 is LNHDA and CDR2 is SQIVND in the germline V gene (reference sequence). The CDR3 spans 15 residues. The V end was cut by 2 bases, the J end by 1 base, with 11 bases between. CDR3 residues: CASSIYRDKNTEAFF. For the CDR3, the DNA is TGTGCCAGTAGTATATACCGGGACAAGAACACTGAAGCTTTCTTT.

This chain joins TRBV4-1 and TRBJ1-6, with 7 nucleotides matching TRBD1. This CDR3 is built from 15 residues. Germline CDR1 MGHRA, CDR2 YSYEKL. J gave up 7 bases and V 0 bases, and 3 bases lay outside the gene matches. The CDR3 DNA reads as TGCGCCAGCAGCCAAGATAGACAGGGAAATTCACCCCTCCACTTT. It codes for CASSQDRQGNSPLHF.

The V call is TRBV14, the J call TRBJ2-3; no firm D call. The germline V and J ends were trimmed by 1 base and 2 bases, with 10 bases remaining between them. Germline CDR1 SGHDN, CDR2 FVKESK. The CDR3 has 15 amino acids. The CDR3 is CASSQAGYSTDTQYF. CDR3 bases: TGTGCCAGCAGCCAAGCAGGATATTCCACAGATACGCAGTATTTT.

This clone was seen a handful of times. The V call is TRBV5-4, the J call TRBJ2-1; TRBD2 aligns across 8 bases. CDR3 length: 15 residues. V trimming: 0 bases; J trimming: 9 bases; junction bases outside the gene matches: 8. CDR1 is SGHNT and CDR2 is YYREEE in the germline V gene (reference sequence). The CDR3 reads CASSLEAGVYAEQFF. DNA for the CDR3: TGTGCCAGCAGCTTGGAAGCGGGAGTCTATGCTGAGCAGTTCTTC.